This TCR beta chain is drawn from a study of blood T cell repertoires in COVID-19. Background on the study: Sites across the United States, Italy and Spain contributed samples from acute and convalescent COVID-19. PBMCs, B-cell-depleted T cells, or T cells were the source of the cDNA or gDNA that made up the material.

How the authors handled the data: For nucleated cells, counts were estimated from reference gene primer amplification. Clones were sequenced by immunoSEQ multiplex PCR, and TCRdb holds only the in-frame ones, with some missing. V and J calls and clone size follow that table, whereas D and trimming were derived from the DNA. Among approximately 110,000 clones, more than 65% were seen once, and the ten largest hold 7% to 9%. CDR3 length equals 14 residues. Looked up from germline, CDR1 is KGHSH and CDR2 is LQKENI. After removal of 3 bases from V and 6 bases from J, the junction contained 6 bases not matched to a gene.

This sequence joins TRBV18 and TRBJ2-7; 9 positions match TRBD2. The sequenced sample was peripheral blood. This receptor was taken from an elderly woman with active or convalescent COVID-19. CDR3 loop: CASSPGTSWSEQYF. CDR3 bases: TGTGCCAGCTCACCCGGGACTAGCTGGTCCGAGCAGTACTTC. Variable domain in full (rest from reference TRBV18 and TRBJ2-7): NAGVMQNPRHLVRRRGQEARLRCSPMKGHSHVYWYRQLPEEGLKFMVYLQKENIIDESGMPKERFSAEFPKEGPSILRIQQVVRGDSAAYFCASSPGTSWSEQYFGPGTRLTVT.